Listed below are T cell receptor beta chains from one sample, sequenced in a study of naive and memory T cell subsets. MiXCR was run by TCRdb on the UMI-ligation and nested PCR reads, yielding one entry per CDR3 protein. The repertoire includes 120,000 to 150,000 distinct CDR3 sequences, more than 15% of them detected once, and roughly 0.13% sits in the top ten. Input material: naive CD4+ T cells from blood. These receptors originate from a human donor in good health. The CDR3 runs from the conserved cysteine through the conserved F or W. Fields, in order: J gene, clone size, V gene, D gene, CDR3 protein, CDR3 DNA. D genes are given only for firm matches. Only some rows state a clone size, as once, few, many or a class for expanded clones.

>TRBJ1-2|NA|TRBV20-1|NA
CSARDEGGYGYTF
TGCAGTGCTAGAGATGAGGGCGGCTATGGCTACACCTTC
>TRBJ1-5|few|TRBV28|NA
CASTLSGQPQHF
TGTGCCAGCACCTTGTCCGGTCAGCCCCAGCATTTT
>TRBJ2-7|few|TRBV3-1|NA
CASSQGAEPYEQYF
TGTGCCAGCAGCCAAGGGGCGGAGCCCTACGAGCAGTACTTC
>TRBJ1-1|few|TRBV6-6|TRBD1
CASNQPGQGGSEAFF
TGTGCCAGCAATCAGCCCGGACAGGGCGGGTCTGAAGCTTTCTTT
>TRBJ1-2|NA|TRBV25-1|NA
CASSDALPLAGYTF
TGTGCCAGCAGTGACGCTCTCCCCCTCGCTGGCTACACCTTC
>TRBJ2-7|few|TRBV6-5|TRBD1
CASSYSIHSNRGIYEQYF
TGTGCCAGCAGTTACTCGATTCATTCCAACAGGGGTATCTACGAGCAGTACTTC
>TRBJ2-3|NA|TRBV5-1|NA
CASSLDRSGDTQYF
TGCGCCAGCAGCTTGGACCGGTCGGGGGATACGCAGTATTTT
>TRBJ1-1|few|TRBV27|TRBD1
CASSLLGQGAMNTEAFF
TGTGCCAGCAGTTTGCTCGGGCAGGGGGCGATGAACACTGAAGCTTTCTTT
>TRBJ2-5|NA|TRBV6-5|NA
CASSGTGETQYF
TGTGCCAGCAGCGGGACGGGTGAGACCCAGTACTTC
>TRBJ1-6|NA|TRBV30|NA
CAWSKAGWDSPLHF
TGTGCCTGGAGTAAAGCGGGCTGGGATTCACCCCTCCACTTT
>TRBJ2-1|NA|TRBV5-1|NA
CASSLELSYNEQFF
TGCGCCAGCAGCTTGGAGTTAAGTTACAATGAGCAGTTCTTC
>TRBJ2-7|NA|TRBV6-6|TRBD1
CASSYDRVAYEQYF
TGTGCCAGCAGTTACGACAGGGTTGCCTACGAGCAGTACTTC
>TRBJ2-3|NA|TRBV6-6|TRBD2
CASTNEGRERDTQYF
TGTGCCAGCACCAACGAGGGGCGGGAGCGAGATACGCAGTATTTT
>TRBJ2-1|NA|TRBV12-3/TRBV12-4|TRBD2
CASSNLAGGRHEQFF
TGTGCCAGCAGCAACCTAGCGGGAGGGCGACATGAGCAGTTCTTC
>TRBJ1-3|NA|TRBV7-9|NA
CASSSDPSGNTIYF
TGTGCCAGCAGCTCGGACCCCTCTGGAAACACCATATATTTT
>TRBJ2-1|once|TRBV7-2|TRBD2
CASSLRGGRFNEQFF
TGTGCCAGCAGCTTACGTGGCGGGAGGTTCAATGAGCAGTTCTTC
>TRBJ1-1|NA|TRBV28|NA
CASSRRMNTEAFF
TGTGCCAGCAGCAGACGGATGAACACTGAAGCTTTCTTT
>TRBJ2-2|NA|TRBV7-2|NA
CASSVEFTGELFF
TGTGCCAGCAGCGTAGAATTCACCGGGGAGCTGTTTTTT
>TRBJ2-3|NA|TRBV10-3|TRBD2
CAISVQRELADTQYF
TGTGCCATCAGTGTCCAGCGGGAGCTCGCAGATACGCAGTATTTT
>TRBJ1-2|few|TRBV9|TRBD1
CASSVDDRGGYTF
TGTGCCAGCAGCGTAGATGACAGGGGAGGCTACACCTTC
>TRBJ1-1|NA|TRBV29-1|TRBD1
CSVEDPGTGGTEAFF
TGCAGCGTTGAAGACCCCGGGACAGGGGGGACTGAAGCTTTCTTT
>TRBJ2-7|NA|TRBV5-1|TRBD2
CASSFGLAGPYEQYF
TGCGCCAGCAGCTTCGGACTAGCGGGGCCCTACGAGCAGTACTTC
>TRBJ2-5|few|TRBV7-3|TRBD2
CASSLGLAEQETQYF
TGTGCCAGCAGCTTAGGACTAGCGGAGCAAGAGACCCAGTACTTC
>TRBJ1-6|NA|TRBV11-2|NA
CASSLSVDSPLHF
TGTGCCAGCAGCTTAAGTGTGGATTCACCCCTCCACTTT
>TRBJ2-3|few|TRBV2|TRBD2
CASSGTTSGTDTQYF
TGTGCCAGCAGTGGGACGACTAGCGGCACAGATACGCAGTATTTT
>TRBJ1-5|few|TRBV5-1|NA
CASSLSGINQPQHF
TGCGCCAGCAGCTTGTCAGGGATCAATCAGCCCCAGCATTTT
>TRBJ2-7|NA|TRBV25-1|NA
CASSVLGGEQYF
TGTGCCAGCAGTGTCCTCGGAGGCGAGCAGTACTTC
>TRBJ1-1|few|TRBV10-3|NA
CATQEGGDTEAFF
TGTGCCACCCAAGAGGGGGGCGACACTGAAGCTTTCTTT
>TRBJ1-4|few|TRBV3-1|NA
CASSLSSLRNEKLFF
TGTGCCAGCAGTCTCTCGAGCTTGCGGAATGAAAAACTGTTTTTT
>TRBJ2-1|few|TRBV7-2|TRBD2
CASSTGTSYEQFF
TGTGCCAGCAGCACGGGGACTAGCTATGAGCAGTTCTTC
>TRBJ2-3|few|TRBV4-3|TRBD1
CASSEGQGAGDTQYF
TGCGCCAGCAGCGAAGGACAGGGGGCCGGAGATACGCAGTATTTT
>TRBJ1-5|NA|TRBV10-3|NA
CAISVEVNQPQHF
TGTGCCATCAGTGTGGAGGTCAATCAGCCCCAGCATTTT
>TRBJ1-1|NA|TRBV2|NA
CASSEDRGPEAFF
TGTGCCAGCAGTGAAGACCGGGGGCCTGAAGCTTTCTTT
>TRBJ2-5|few|TRBV3-2|NA
CASSQRLGRWTVLLHVETQYF
TGTGCCAGCAGCCAAAGGTTGGGGAGGTGGACTGTCCTTCTTCACGTAGAGACCCAGTACTTC
>TRBJ2-3|NA|TRBV5-1|NA
CASSSGGTGDTQYF
TGCGCCAGCAGCTCGGGGGGTACAGGGGATACGCAGTATTTT
>TRBJ2-4|NA|TRBV18|TRBD2
CASSPRLAGGKNIQYF
TGTGCCAGCTCACCGAGGCTAGCGGGAGGCAAAAACATTCAGTACTTC
>TRBJ2-1|NA|TRBV6-2/TRBV6-3|TRBD2
CASHSGIYNEQFF
TGTGCCAGCCACAGCGGGATTTACAATGAGCAGTTCTTC
>TRBJ2-1|few|TRBV6-2/TRBV6-3|TRBD2
CASSPGLARYNEQFF
TGTGCCAGCAGTCCCGGACTAGCGCGATACAATGAGCAGTTCTTC
>TRBJ2-3|NA|TRBV30|TRBD2
CAWIPWGGDTQYF
TGTGCCTGGATACCGTGGGGAGGGGATACGCAGTATTTT
>TRBJ2-6|NA|TRBV5-1|NA
CASSLVQNSGANVLTF
TGCGCCAGCAGCTTGGTGCAGAACTCTGGGGCCAACGTCCTGACTTTC
>TRBJ2-1|NA|TRBV13|NA
CASSLGASDEQFF
TGTGCCAGCAGCTTAGGGGCGAGCGATGAGCAGTTCTTC
>TRBJ2-7|NA|TRBV27|NA
CASSLFPRGPSYEQYF
TGTGCCAGCAGTTTATTCCCCCGGGGACCCTCCTACGAGCAGTACTTC
>TRBJ2-1|NA|TRBV2|TRBD2
CASSEALRTSGYNEQFF
TGTGCCAGCAGTGAAGCGCTTCGGACTAGCGGCTACAATGAGCAGTTCTTC
>TRBJ2-7|NA|TRBV19|TRBD2
CASSLAGKQYF
TGTGCCAGTAGTCTAGCGGGTAAGCAGTACTTC
>TRBJ1-6|NA|TRBV4-1|TRBD1
CASSQRGQASSYNSPLHF
TGCGCCAGCAGCCAAAGGGGGCAGGCGAGCTCCTATAATTCACCCCTCCACTTT
>TRBJ2-3|few|TRBV12-3/TRBV12-4|TRBD2
CASSLIAGAPHTQYF
TGTGCCAGCAGTCTAATAGCGGGAGCTCCCCATACGCAGTATTTT
>TRBJ1-2|few|TRBV29-1|NA
CSVTGLTYGYTF
TGCAGCGTTACGGGACTGACCTATGGCTACACCTTC
>TRBJ2-3|NA|TRBV5-4|NA
CASSLEGYSDTQYF
TGTGCCAGCAGCTTGGAAGGCTACTCAGATACGCAGTATTTT
>TRBJ2-4|NA|TRBV7-6|NA
CASSPRTRGDIQYF
TGTGCCAGCAGCCCCCGGACTAGGGGGGACATTCAGTACTTC